These 22 T cell receptor beta chains originate from one sample sequenced in a study of T cell changes during pregnancy in multiple sclerosis (dated by TCRdb to about 2019). Library construction relied on the immunoSEQ multiplex PCR assay. The clones in this table, taken by TCRdb from immuneACCESS, are in-frame only. Not every clone is retained; where verified, under half of the shortfall comes from an unresolved V gene, and the cause of the rest is unknown. In this sample the table shows over 40,000 clones, 70% to 90% of which occur a single time. 5.5% to 6% of the sample comes from the top ten. The source material was CD8+ T cells from peripheral blood mononuclear cells, sampled after pregnancy. The receptors were gathered from a female donor in good health, enrolled as a control in a pregnancy study.

This chain connects TRBV9 to TRBJ2-2; D possibly corresponds to TRBD2 (7 bases). CDR1 and CDR2 (germline): SGDLS, YYNGEE. This CDR3 has 14 amino acids. The germline V and J ends were trimmed by 4 bases and 6 bases, with 13 bases remaining between them. CDR3 loop: CASSPGGPAGELFF. The CDR3, as DNA: TGTGCCAGCAGCCCCGGGGGGCCCGCCGGGGAGCTGTTTTTT.

This clone was detected only once. The chain recombines TRBV11-3 with TRBJ2-5; D is possibly TRBD2 (5 bases). The V gene lost 4 bases and the J gene lost 5 bases, with 14 bases spanning the gap. Germline V gene sequence: CDR1 SGHNT, CDR2 YENEEA. The CDR3 runs 14 residues. CDR3 sequence: CASSSPGCRETQYF. The DNA for the CDR3 is TGTGCCAGCAGCTCCCCGGGATGTAGGGAGACCCAGTACTTC.

V gene TRBV19 combines with J gene TRBJ1-1; no firm D call. The CDR3 is 13 amino acids. Germline CDR1 LNHDA, CDR2 SQIVND (reference sequence). The ends were cut back, 11 bases at V and 0 bases at J, with 13 bases in the middle. As DNA, the CDR3 is TGTGCCTCAATGGCCATGATGAACACTGAAGCTTTCTTT. Translation gives CASMAMMNTEAFF.

This chain connects TRBV5-4 to TRBJ2-1; D may be TRBD1 (6 bases). Looked up from germline, CDR1 is SGHNT and CDR2 is YYREEE (reference sequence). This CDR3 spans 13 amino acids. Between the trimmed V and J ends, which lost 2 bases and 8 bases, there was a span of 11 bases. Here the CDR3 reads CASSFSGADEQFF. Written as DNA, the CDR3 is TGTGCCAGCAGCTTTTCAGGGGCCGATGAGCAGTTCTTC.

This clone showed up just once. The V and J genes are TRBV5-6 and TRBJ2-7, with a possible D match to TRBD1 (6 bases). Looked up from germline, CDR1 is SGHDT and CDR2 is YYEEEE. V lost 0 bases, J lost 0 bases, and 13 bases lay in between. The CDR3 extends over 16 amino acids. DNA of the CDR3: TGTGCCAGCAGCTTGGCCTTCACAGGGCCCTCCTACGAGCAGTACTTC. Protein sequence: CASSLAFTGPSYEQYF.

The chain joins TRBV7-2 to TRBJ1-2; D gene ambiguous. The germline V and J ends were trimmed by 1 base and 2 bases, with 5 bases remaining between them. CDR1 SGHTA and CDR2 FQGNSA come from the germline V gene. The CDR3 is 13 residues long. As DNA, the CDR3 is TGTGCCAGCAGCTTAGGGCAGAACTATGGCTACACCTTC. Its protein is CASSLGQNYGYTF.

The rearrangement uses TRBV5-5 and TRBJ1-5, with D possibly matching TRBD1 (6 bases). Per germline, CDR1 SGHKS and CDR2 YYEKEE (reference sequence). The CDR3 runs 16 residues. Deletions cut 9 bases from V and 2 bases from J, with 21 bases between. This CDR3 reads CAIPGHRPEGNQPQHF. The CDR3 nucleotides read TGTGCCATACCGGGACACCGACCTGAGGGCAATCAGCCCCAGCATTTT.

This chain joins TRBV19 and TRBJ1-1, with D perhaps TRBD1 (5 bases). The CDR3 has 18 residues. Trimming cost V 2 bases and J 0 bases, with 19 bases left between them. Looked up from germline, CDR1 is LNHDA and CDR2 is SQIVND (reference sequence). The CDR3 loop reads CASSISPAGGMVNTEAFF. The DNA of the CDR3 is TGTGCCAGTAGTATAAGCCCTGCCGGGGGGATGGTGAACACTGAAGCTTTCTTT.

The count of this clone is one. The chain couples TRBV11-1 to TRBJ2-3; the D gene is possibly TRBD2 (5 bases). V dropped 1 base and J dropped 3 bases, with 14 bases sitting between them. Germline V lookup: CDR1 SGHAT, CDR2 FQDESV (reference sequence). The CDR3 consists of 16 residues. CDR3 nucleotide sequence: TGTGCCAGCAGCTTAGGCTTCGGAGGTAGGACAGATACGCAGTATTTT. Amino acid sequence: CASSLGFGGRTDTQYF. Together with reference TRBV11-1 and TRBJ2-3, the CDR3 gives the full variable domain: EAEVAQSPRYKITEKSQAVAFWCDPISGHATLYWYRQILGQGPELLVQFQDESVVDDSQLPKDRFSAERLKGVDSTLKIQPAELGDSAMYLCASSLGFGGRTDTQYFGPGTRLTVL.

The chain employs TRBV19 and TRBJ1-2, with D perhaps TRBD1 (5 bases). Germline V gives CDR1 LNHDA, CDR2 SQIVND (reference sequence). The CDR3 consists of 11 residues. V lost 4 bases and J lost 7, with 7 bases in between. CDR3 region: CASSTTAGYTF. The CDR3 DNA reads TGTGCCAGTAGTACGACAGCTGGCTACACCTTC.

The chain carries TRBV13 and TRBJ2-6; 7 nucleotides match TRBD1. With 4 bases clipped from V and 0 bases from J, the junction kept 6 bases outside the gene matches. The V gene's germline CDR1 is PRHDT and CDR2 FYEKMQ (reference sequence). This CDR3 has 17 amino acids. The DNA of the CDR3 is TGTGCCAGCAGCTCGACAGGGCCTAGCTCTGGGGCCAACGTCCTGACTTTC. It encodes CASSSTGPSSGANVLTF.

This clone was seen a single time. J is TRBJ1-5 and V is TRBV9; tentative D call: TRBD1 (5 bases). V lost 0 bases to trimming and J lost 1 base, with 5 bases between them. The CDR3 length is 14 residues. Germline V gene sequence: CDR1 SGDLS, CDR2 YYNGEE. CDR3 sequence: CASSVAGSNQPQHF. For the CDR3, the DNA is TGTGCCAGCAGCGTAGCAGGGAGCAATCAGCCCCAGCATTTT.

The chain employs TRBV5-4 and TRBJ1-1; weak D call: TRBD1 (6 bases). V lost 9 bases, J lost 0 bases, and 15 bases lay in between. The length of the CDR3 is 14 residues. Per the germline V gene, CDR1 is SGHNT and CDR2 is YYREEE (reference sequence). The CDR3 reads CATQADRLNTEAFF. The CDR3 DNA reads TGTGCCACCCAAGCCGACAGGTTGAACACTGAAGCTTTCTTT.

This clone has only one observation. The chain employs TRBV29-1 and TRBJ1-1; 8 nucleotides agree with TRBD1. Germline CDR1 and CDR2: SQVTM and ANQGSEA. The CDR3 contains 15 residues. With V trimmed by 3 bases and J by 4 bases, 10 bases remained unmatched. The CDR3 reads CSVEDWTGYSTEAFF. The CDR3 DNA reads as TGCAGCGTTGAGGACTGGACAGGGTACAGCACTGAAGCTTTCTTT.

CDR3 DNA sequence: TGTGCCAGCAGCTTAACGCAGACCGGGGAAGCTTTCTTT. It specifies CASSLTQTGEAFF. The chain employs TRBV7-3 and TRBJ1-1; no firm D call. This CDR3 has 13 residues. Trimming removed 0 bases from V and 8 bases from J, with 10 bases in between. Germline V gene lookup returns CDR1 SGHTA and CDR2 FQGTGA.

The chain couples TRBV27 to TRBJ1-5; 8 bases map to TRBD1. The CDR3 consists of 15 residues. Losses at the gene ends were 5 bases for V and 2 bases for J; bases not matched to a gene: 5. Germline loops: CDR1 MNHEY, CDR2 SMNVEV (reference sequence). This CDR3 is CASSAQTGGNQPQHF. The CDR3 DNA is TGTGCCAGCAGTGCACAGACAGGGGGCAATCAGCCCCAGCATTTT.

This chain connects TRBV11-2 to TRBJ2-7; 8 positions match TRBD1. V gave up 2 bases and J gave up 4 bases; unmatched junction bases: 10. The germline CDR1 and CDR2 sequences are SGHAT and FQNNGV. This CDR3 spans 16 amino acids. CDR3 nucleotide sequence: TGTGCCAGCAGCTTATCTTTAGGGGACAGGCTTTACGAGCAGTACTTC. It translates to CASSLSLGDRLYEQYF.

The chain recombines TRBV7-9 with TRBJ1-2; D not certain. Per germline, CDR1 SEHNR and CDR2 FQNEAQ (reference sequence). The CDR3 is 15 amino acids. The V gene lost 3 bases and the J gene lost 4 bases, with 15 bases spanning the gap. The CDR3 DNA reads as TGTGCCAGCAGCTTGGCAGTCCCCAAGATCTATGGCTACACCTTC. It is translated as CASSLAVPKIYGYTF.

In this sample, this clone turned up once. The rearrangement links TRBV18 to TRBJ2-7; 9 bases are shared with TRBD2. V lost 2 bases and J lost 5; bases outside the gene matches: 1. The CDR3 totals 13 residues. The germline gives CDR1 KGHSH, CDR2 LQKENI. The CDR3, as DNA: TGTGCCAGCTCACCATTAGCGGGGGACGAGCAGTACTTC. This codes for CASSPLAGDEQYF.

The V and J genes are TRBV28 and TRBJ1-1; D gene ambiguous. The germline V gene encodes CDR1 MDHEN and CDR2 SYDVKM. This CDR3 has 15 residues. V was clipped by 6 bases and J by 3 bases, with 17 bases between them. The CDR3 sequence: CASRDGVVWHTEAFF. The CDR3 DNA sequence: TGTGCCAGCAGGGACGGGGTAGTGTGGCACACTGAAGCTTTCTTT.

V usage is TRBV18 and J usage is TRBJ1-5, with D possibly being TRBD1 (5 bases). The CDR3 consists of 14 residues. The V gene's germline CDR1 is KGHSH and CDR2 LQKENI. V lost 6 bases, J lost 2 bases, and 11 bases lay in between. The CDR3 region is CASSRIGGNQPQHF. CDR3 DNA: TGTGCCAGCTCGCGGATAGGGGGCAATCAGCCCCAGCATTTT.

Concerning this clone itself: Other DNA sequences within the sample encode an identical CDR3. The chain combines TRBV7-9 with TRBJ2-7; 7 positions match TRBD1. Germline assignment: CDR1 SEHNR and CDR2 FQNEAQ (reference sequence). Trimming cost V 5 bases and J 4 bases; bases outside gene matches: 2. The CDR3 runs 12 residues. The CDR3 here is CASSPTGYEQYF. Here the CDR3 DNA reads TGTGCCAGCAGCCCGACAGGGTACGAGCAGTACTTC.